This T cell receptor beta chain was identified during a study of cytomegalovirus exposure and HLA in healthy donors. General study results and limits: A list of approximately 150 TCR beta chains associated with cytomegalovirus was given. Per a prior analysis, the majority of TCR beta V segments were productive roughly 87% or roughly 30% of the time.

V lost 5 bases to trimming and J lost 7 bases, with 24 bases between them. In germline, CDR1 is GTSNPN, CDR2 SVGIG (reference sequence). The CDR3 is 15 amino acids. Details on this clone: What it binds is not known.

The PCR had 60 Vbeta and 13 Jbeta primers. The assay was immunoSEQ multiplex PCR, and TCRdb's table has in-frame clones only and misses some. Of 150,000 to 200,000 clones listed, 75% to 80% are singletons. The chain uses TRBV30 and TRBJ2-7, with a tentative D call TRBD1 (8 bases). Sequencing used PBMCs. The receptor's source is a female donor in good health and CMV-seronegative. CDR3 nucleotides: TGTGCCTGGGACCGGACAGGGAGGGGGGGCTTGGAGCAGTACTTC. Its protein product is CAWDRTGRGGLEQYF.